The text below deals with one T cell receptor beta chain. The antigen is undetermined. This sample stems from a study of cytomegalovirus exposure and HLA in healthy donors. Whole-study findings and limits: Investigators reported over 150 TCR beta chains as tied to cytomegalovirus. Using the classifier, cytomegalovirus status was reportedly diagnosed with high specificity and sensitivity. Rare TCR sequences dominated, though some public TCRs recurred in many donors.

From germline, CDR1 is WSHSY and CDR2 SAAADI. The length of the CDR3 is 16 residues. Unmatched junction bases numbered 6, after V lost 2 bases and J lost 2 bases. The method was immunoSEQ multiplex PCR; TCRdb's version includes in-frame clones alone and lacks a portion of them. The data hold around 130,000 clones, with 85% observed a single time. V and J are TRBV10-2 and TRBJ1-2; 9 positions match TRBD1. The clonotype was recovered from a woman in her 30s in good health and CMV-seronegative. The sample taken for sequencing was PBMCs. CDR3 nucleotide sequence: TGCGCCAGCAGTGAGACAGGGGGCGCTGGGAACTATGGCTACACCTTC. Amino acids: CASSETGGAGNYGYTF.